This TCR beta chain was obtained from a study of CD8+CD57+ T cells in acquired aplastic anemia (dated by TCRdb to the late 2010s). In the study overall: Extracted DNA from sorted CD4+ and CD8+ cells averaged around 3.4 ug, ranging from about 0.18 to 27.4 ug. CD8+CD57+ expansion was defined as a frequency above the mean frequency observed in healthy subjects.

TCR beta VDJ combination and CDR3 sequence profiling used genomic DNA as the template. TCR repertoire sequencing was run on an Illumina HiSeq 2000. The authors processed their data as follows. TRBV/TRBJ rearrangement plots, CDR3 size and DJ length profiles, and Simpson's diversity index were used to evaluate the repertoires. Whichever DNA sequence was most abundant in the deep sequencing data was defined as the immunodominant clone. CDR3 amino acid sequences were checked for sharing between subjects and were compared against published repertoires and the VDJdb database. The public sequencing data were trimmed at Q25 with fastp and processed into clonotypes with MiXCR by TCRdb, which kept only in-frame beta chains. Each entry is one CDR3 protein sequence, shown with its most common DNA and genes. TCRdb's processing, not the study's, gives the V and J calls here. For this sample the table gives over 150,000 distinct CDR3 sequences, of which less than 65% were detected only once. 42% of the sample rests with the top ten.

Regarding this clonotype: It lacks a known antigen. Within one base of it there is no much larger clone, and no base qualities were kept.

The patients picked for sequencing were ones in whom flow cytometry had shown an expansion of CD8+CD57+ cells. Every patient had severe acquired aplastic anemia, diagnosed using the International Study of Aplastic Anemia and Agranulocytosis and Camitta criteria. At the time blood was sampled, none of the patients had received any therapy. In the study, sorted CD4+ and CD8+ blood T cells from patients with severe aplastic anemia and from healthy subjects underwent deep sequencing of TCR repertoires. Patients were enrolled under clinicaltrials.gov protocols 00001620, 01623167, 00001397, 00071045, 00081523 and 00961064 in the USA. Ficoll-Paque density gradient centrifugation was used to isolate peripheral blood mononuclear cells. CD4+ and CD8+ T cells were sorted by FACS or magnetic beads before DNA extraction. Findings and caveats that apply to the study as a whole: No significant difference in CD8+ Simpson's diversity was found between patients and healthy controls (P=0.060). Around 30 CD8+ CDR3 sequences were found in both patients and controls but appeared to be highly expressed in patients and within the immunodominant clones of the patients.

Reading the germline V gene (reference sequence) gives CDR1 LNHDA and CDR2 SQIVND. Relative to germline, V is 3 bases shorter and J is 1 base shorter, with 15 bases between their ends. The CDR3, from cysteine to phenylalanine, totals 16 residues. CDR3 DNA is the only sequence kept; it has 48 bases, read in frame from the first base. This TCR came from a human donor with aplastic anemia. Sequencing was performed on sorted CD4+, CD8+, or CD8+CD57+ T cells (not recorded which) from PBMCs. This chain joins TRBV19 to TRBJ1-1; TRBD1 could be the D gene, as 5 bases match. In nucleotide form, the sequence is TGTGCCAGTAGTATCCCCTTGAGACAGCAGAACACTGAAGCTTTCTTT. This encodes CASSIPLRQQNTEAFF.